Below are 2 T cell receptor beta chains sequenced from a single sample in a study of T cells in Graves' hyperthyroidism and ophthalmopathy. TCR beta CDR3 regions were amplified from RNA transcripts. HTBI primers were used for first-round RT-PCR of the TCR CDR3. From the multiplex PCR reads, TCRdb called clonotypes with MiXCR, one entry per CDR3 protein. Among around 340,000 distinct CDR3 sequences, around a sixth were seen once, and the ten largest hold about 49%. Sequenced: blood. The receptors were sampled from a woman aged 45-65 years with Graves' hyperthyroidism.

J is TRBJ1-4 and V is TRBV20-1, with D hard to call. The CDR3 is made up of 14 amino acids. Deletions cut 0 bases from V and 5 bases from J, with 10 bases between. CDR1 and CDR2 (germline): DFQATT, SNEGSKA (reference sequence). CDR3 sequence: CSARDTQLNEKLFF. The CDR3, as DNA: TGCAGTGCTAGAGATACACAGCTCAATGAAAAACTGTTTTTT.

V is TRBV2 and J is TRBJ1-4; 7 bases line up with TRBD1. Germline V CDR1 and CDR2: SNHLY, FYNNEI. CDR3 length: 13 amino acids. After removal of 8 bases from V and 7 bases from J, the junction contained 7 bases not matched to a gene. CDR3 in amino acids: CASDRVWGEKLFF. As DNA, the CDR3 is TGTGCCAGCGACAGGGTTTGGGGTGAAAAACTGTTTTTT. Complete variable domain (other parts from reference TRBV2 and TRBJ1-4): EPEVTQTPSHQVTQMGQEVILRCVPISNHLYFYWYRQILGQKVEFLVSFYNNEISEKSEIFDDQFSVERPDGSNFTLKIRSTKLEDSAMYFCASDRVWGEKLFFGSGTQLSVL.